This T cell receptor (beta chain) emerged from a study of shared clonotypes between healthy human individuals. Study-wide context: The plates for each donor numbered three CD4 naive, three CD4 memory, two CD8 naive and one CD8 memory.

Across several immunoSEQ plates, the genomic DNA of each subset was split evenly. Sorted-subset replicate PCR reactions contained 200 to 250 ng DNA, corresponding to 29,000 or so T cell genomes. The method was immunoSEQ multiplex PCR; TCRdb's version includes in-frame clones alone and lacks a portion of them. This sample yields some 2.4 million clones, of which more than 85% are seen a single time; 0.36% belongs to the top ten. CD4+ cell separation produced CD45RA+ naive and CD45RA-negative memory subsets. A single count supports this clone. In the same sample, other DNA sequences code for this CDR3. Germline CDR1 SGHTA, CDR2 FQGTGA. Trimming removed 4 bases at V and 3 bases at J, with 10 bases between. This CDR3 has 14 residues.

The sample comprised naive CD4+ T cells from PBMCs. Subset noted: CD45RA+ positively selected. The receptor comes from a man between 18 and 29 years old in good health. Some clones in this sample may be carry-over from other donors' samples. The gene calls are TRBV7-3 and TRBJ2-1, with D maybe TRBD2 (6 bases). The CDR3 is CASSSSTSYNEQFF. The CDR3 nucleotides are TGTGCCAGCAGCTCGTCGACTAGCTACAATGAGCAGTTCTTC.